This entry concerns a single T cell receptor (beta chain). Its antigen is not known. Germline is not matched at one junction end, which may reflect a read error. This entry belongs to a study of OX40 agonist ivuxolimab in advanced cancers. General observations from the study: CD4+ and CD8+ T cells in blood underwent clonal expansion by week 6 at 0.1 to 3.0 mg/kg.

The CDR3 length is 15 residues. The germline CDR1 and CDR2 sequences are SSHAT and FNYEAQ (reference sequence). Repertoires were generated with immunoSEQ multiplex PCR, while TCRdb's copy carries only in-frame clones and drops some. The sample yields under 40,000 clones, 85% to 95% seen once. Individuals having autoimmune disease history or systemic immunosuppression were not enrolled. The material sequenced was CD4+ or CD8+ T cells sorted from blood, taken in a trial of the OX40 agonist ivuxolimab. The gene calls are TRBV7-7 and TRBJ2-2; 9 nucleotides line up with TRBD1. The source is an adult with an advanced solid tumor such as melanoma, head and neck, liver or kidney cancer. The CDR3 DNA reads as TGTGCTAGCAGCCTCTGGACAGGGGCAGGCGGGGAGCTGTTTTTT. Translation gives CASSLWTGAGGELFF.